This T cell receptor beta chain stems from a study of T cell responses to AZD1222 COVID-19 vaccine. Assay used: immunoSEQ multiplex PCR; TCRdb lists only in-frame clones, some missing. The repertoire holds about 140,000 clones, approximately 86% seen once, with roughly 3.8% in the top ten. CDR1 is SGHRS, CDR2 YFSETQ, per germline. Trimming removed 3 bases at V and 0 bases at J, with 10 bases between. The CDR3 totals 16 residues. Sequences were derived from peripheral blood, sampled on day 0 of AZD1222 vaccination. The chain combines TRBV5-1 with TRBJ1-6; perhaps TRBD1 as D (6 bases). The TCR comes from an adult in good health. The chain's CDR3 is CASSSQGSSYNSPLHF. Written as DNA, the CDR3 is TGCGCCAGCAGCTCACAGGGAAGCTCCTATAATTCACCCCTCCACTTT.